This is a list of T cell receptor beta chains from one sample in a study of vaccination and CD4 T cells after COVID-19. The antigens for these receptors are not known. TCRdb ran MiXCR on the PCR reads and lists one entry per CDR3 protein. The sample records about 2,800 distinct CDR3 sequences, about 20% being singletons. Sequencing was carried out using CD4+ T cells from blood, cultured in vitro. All receptors come from a human donor who had recovered from COVID-19. CDR3s include the opening cysteine and the closing phenylalanine or tryptophan. The D gene is left open where the match is weak. Clone size is not always given. Where it is, it says once, few, many or a class for expanded clones.

TGTGCCAGCAGCTTATCGACAGGGGGGAATCAGCCCCAGCATTTT	CASSLSTGGNQPQHF	TRBD1	TRBV7-2	NA	TRBJ1-5
TGTGCCAGCAGCGTGACTGTAAGCGGGGGGGGACAAGAGACCCAGTACTTC	CASSVTVSGGGQETQYF	TRBD2	TRBV9	NA	TRBJ2-5
TGTGCCAGCAATTGGTTAGCGGGTCGCGAGACCCAGTACTTC	CASNWLAGRETQYF	TRBD2	TRBV2	NA	TRBJ2-5
TGTGCCAGCAGTTTTCGGGGGTCTGGGGCCAACGTCCTGACTTTC	CASSFRGSGANVLTF	NA	TRBV12-3/TRBV12-4	few	TRBJ2-6
TGTGCCAGCAGTTTCCCTAATGAAAAACTGTTTTTT	CASSFPNEKLFF	NA	TRBV27	few	TRBJ1-4
TGTGCCACCAGTGACCTGACAGGGCAGAATTCACCCCTCCACTTT	CATSDLTGQNSPLHF	TRBD1	TRBV24-1	NA	TRBJ1-6
TGTGCCAGCAGTTTCGCAGGCACTGAAGCTTTCTTT	CASSFAGTEAFF	NA	TRBV6-5	NA	TRBJ1-1
TGTGCCAGCAGGAGGGACACCGGGGAGCTGTTTTTT	CASRRDTGELFF	NA	TRBV6-1	few	TRBJ2-2
TGCGCCAGCAGCCAAGATTTGGGGCAGTTCGGCACAGATACGCAGTATTTT	CASSQDLGQFGTDTQYF	NA	TRBV4-1	NA	TRBJ2-3
TGTGCCAGCTCTTTGGGGCAGAATAATTCACCCCTCCACTTT	CASSLGQNNSPLHF	NA	TRBV18	few	TRBJ1-6
TGCAGTGCTAGAGATCACGGAGGGGAGCAGTTCTTC	CSARDHGGEQFF	NA	TRBV20-1	NA	TRBJ2-1
TGTGCCAGCACTATCGGACTCTCCACAGATACGCAGTATTTT	CASTIGLSTDTQYF	NA	TRBV12-3/TRBV12-4	NA	TRBJ2-3
TGTGCCAGCAGCCTATTATGGGGCCCGGAGGCTATTCGGTCACCCCTCCACTTT	CASSLLWGPEAIRSPLHF	NA	TRBV14	NA	TRBJ1-6
TGTGCTATTACCGGGGGTGGTGGCACAGATACGCAGTATTTT	CAITGGGGTDTQYF	NA	TRBV12-5	few	TRBJ2-3
TGTGCCAGCGATACGGGGACAGGGGTGAATTCACCCCTCCACTTT	CASDTGTGVNSPLHF	TRBD1	TRBV5-8	NA	TRBJ1-6
TGTGCCAGCAGCTTAGTTTGGGACAGCCCCACAGATACGCAGTATTTT	CASSLVWDSPTDTQYF	TRBD1	TRBV7-8	few	TRBJ2-3
TGTGCCAGCAGTCGCGGACAGATATATGGCTACACCTTC	CASSRGQIYGYTF	NA	TRBV6-1	NA	TRBJ1-2
TGTGCCAGCAGGGCGAGGTCCTACAATGAGCAGTTCTTC	CASRARSYNEQFF	NA	TRBV2	few	TRBJ2-1
TGTGCCAGCAGCTTAGTGGCGGGGGGGCCGGTTGCGGGCACAGATACGCAGTATTTT	CASSLVAGGPVAGTDTQYF	TRBD2	TRBV7-9	NA	TRBJ2-3
TGTGCCAGCAGTTACACGCAGCGGGGGGGCTCTGATACGCAGTATTTT	CASSYTQRGGSDTQYF	TRBD2	TRBV6-2/TRBV6-3	NA	TRBJ2-3
TGTGCCAGCAGCTTTAGGACAGGGTATCAGCCCCAGCATTTT	CASSFRTGYQPQHF	TRBD1	TRBV7-8	few	TRBJ1-5
TGTGCCAGCAGTTCGAGGTATGGCTACACCTTC	CASSSRYGYTF	NA	TRBV12-3/TRBV12-4	few	TRBJ1-2
TGTGCCAGCAGGTTGAAGCCCCGGAGTACCGGGGAGCTGTTTTTT	CASRLKPRSTGELFF	NA	TRBV27	medium-sized	TRBJ2-2
TGTGCCAGCAGCTTAGCGGGCCGTAACACCGGGGAGCTGTTTTTT	CASSLAGRNTGELFF	NA	TRBV7-8	NA	TRBJ2-2
TGTGCCAGGAAAACAGGGAGTCGGGACTATGGCTACACCTTC	CARKTGSRDYGYTF	NA	TRBV19	few	TRBJ1-2
TGTGCCAGCAGTCCAGACAGCGGCGAGCAGTACTTC	CASSPDSGEQYF	NA	TRBV28	NA	TRBJ2-7
TGTGCCAGCAGCCTCGTGTACGAGCAGTACTTC	CASSLVYEQYF	NA	TRBV7-2	few	TRBJ2-7
TGCGCCAGCAGCTTGGGGGACAGGGAGGACACCATATATTTT	CASSLGDREDTIYF	TRBD1	TRBV5-1	NA	TRBJ1-3
TGTGCCAGCAGTCTAATCGGGACAGGAAAGGGCTACACCTTC	CASSLIGTGKGYTF	TRBD1	TRBV12-3/TRBV12-4	few	TRBJ1-2
TGTGCCTGGAGCCCTGGGGGGGGTAAAACTGAAGCTTTCTTT	CAWSPGGGKTEAFF	NA	TRBV30	NA	TRBJ1-1
TGTGCCAGCAAGGGGCTGGGGGAGACCCAGTACTTC	CASKGLGETQYF	NA	TRBV6-1	NA	TRBJ2-5
TGTGCCAGCAGCCTATCCGGGATGCGGAATTCACCCCTCCACTTT	CASSLSGMRNSPLHF	NA	TRBV5-5	few	TRBJ1-6
TGCAGTGCTAGCCGGACAGGGCCACTCAGCGAGCAGTACTTC	CSASRTGPLSEQYF	TRBD1	TRBV20-1	few	TRBJ2-7